What follows are 23 T cell receptor beta chains derived from one specimen sequenced in a study of T cell changes during pregnancy in multiple sclerosis. Sequenced by immunoSEQ multiplex PCR; TCRdb stores in-frame clones only, minus some. The data show some 70,000 clones, about 92% seen once. The sample was peripheral blood, taken in the second trimester of pregnancy. The source of these receptors is a female donor in good health, enrolled as a control in a pregnancy study.

This rearrangement joins TRBV5-1 to TRBJ1-2; D is unclear. Germline V gene sequence: CDR1 SGHRS, CDR2 YFSETQ. V was shortened by 3 bases and J by 8 bases, with 17 bases between the two germline ends. This CDR3 contains 14 residues. CDR3 nucleotide sequence: TGCGCCAGCAGCTCCACGCGCGGGGAGTTGGGCTACACCTTC. The encoded protein is CASSSTRGELGYTF.

The chain carries TRBV30 and TRBJ2-7; perhaps TRBD2 as D (5 bases). Looked up from germline, CDR1 is GTSNPN and CDR2 is SVGIG (reference sequence). V was cut by 3 bases and J by 5 bases, with 11 bases left in between. The CDR3 has 12 amino acids. CDR3 protein: CAWRGLADEQYF. The DNA of the CDR3 is TGTGCCTGGAGAGGCCTAGCAGACGAGCAGTACTTC.

The chain has TRBV11-3 and TRBJ2-1, with a possible D match to TRBD1 (5 bases). The CDR3 is 14 amino acids. Germline V gene lookup returns CDR1 SGHNT and CDR2 YENEEA. Trimming removed 5 bases at V and 2 bases at J, with 10 bases between. In DNA, the CDR3 is TGTGCCAGCAGCGACAGTTACCCCTACAATGAGCAGTTCTTC. Translating it yields CASSDSYPYNEQFF.

The rearrangement uses TRBV11-3 and TRBJ2-7; perhaps TRBD1 as D (6 bases). Trimming removed 1 base at V and 3 bases at J, with 10 bases between. This CDR3 spans 14 amino acids. The germline V gene has CDR1 SGHNT and CDR2 YENEEA. In DNA form, the CDR3 reads TGTGCCAGCAGCTTAGGGGACACCAGCTACGAGCAGTACTTC. Its protein is CASSLGDTSYEQYF.

The chain recombines TRBV5-1 with TRBJ2-3, with 9 bases lining up with TRBD1. V lost 0 bases and J lost 3; bases outside the gene matches: 2. CDR1 and CDR2 (germline): SGHRS, YFSETQ. This CDR3 region has 15 residues. CDR3 bases: TGCGCCAGCAGCTTGGCGGGGACAGGGACAGATACGCAGTATTTT. This gives the protein CASSLAGTGTDTQYF.

This clone was seen only once. The V and J genes are TRBV9 and TRBJ1-1; 9 bases match TRBD1. The CDR3 loop spans 14 amino acids. Germline-derived CDR1 and CDR2 are SGDLS and YYNGEE. V was clipped by 2 bases and J by 6 bases; unmatched bases: 5. CDR3: CASSVLQGAAEAFF. CDR3 nucleotides: TGTGCCAGCAGCGTCCTACAGGGGGCGGCTGAAGCTTTCTTT. The variable domain in full, with the rest retrieved from reference TRBV9 and TRBJ1-1, is DSGVTQTPKHLITATGQRVTLRCSPRSGDLSVYWYQQSLDQGLQFLIQYYNGEERAKGNILERFSAQQFPDLHSELNLSSLELGDSALYFCASSVLQGAAEAFFGQGTRLTVV.

The chain carries TRBV4-3 and TRBJ2-5; 8 bases align to TRBD1. Germline V gene sequence: CDR1 LGHNA, CDR2 YSLEER. V shed 3 bases and J 3 bases; nucleotides not matched to a gene: 6. CDR3 length: 15 amino acids. This CDR3 is CASSQTGAAEETQYF. The CDR3 region has the DNA TGCGCCAGCAGCCAGACAGGGGCCGCGGAAGAGACCCAGTACTTC.

This rearrangement joins TRBV4-3 to TRBJ2-1; 10 bases map to TRBD2. Germline V gene lookup returns CDR1 LGHNA and CDR2 YSLEER. V lost 5 bases, J lost 1 base, and 8 bases stayed unmatched. The CDR3 runs 17 residues. The CDR3 spells CASSSRLAGNSYNEQFF. In nucleotides, the CDR3 is TGCGCCAGCAGCTCTCGACTAGCGGGCAATTCCTACAATGAGCAGTTCTTC.

The V gene is TRBV2, the J gene TRBJ1-5; 8 bases fit TRBD1. The CDR3 consists of 15 residues. With V trimmed by 6 bases and J by 1 base, 5 bases remained unmatched. The germline V gene has CDR1 SNHLY and CDR2 FYNNEI. In DNA form, the CDR3 reads TGTGCCAGCAGAACAGGGGGGGTAAGCAATCAGCCCCAGCATTTT. Its translation is CASRTGGVSNQPQHF.

The V call is TRBV14, the J call TRBJ2-5, with a possible D match to TRBD2 (6 bases). V lost 1 base and J 7 bases, leaving 10 bases between the germline ends. The CDR3 length is 13 residues. Germline-derived CDR1 and CDR2 are SGHDN and FVKESK. CDR3 sequence reads: CASSQAASVTQYF. The CDR3 nucleotides are TGTGCCAGCAGCCAAGCGGCTAGCGTGACCCAGTACTTC.

The V call is TRBV6-5, the J call TRBJ1-5; 8 nucleotides align to TRBD1. The CDR3 is 14 amino acids. Germline CDR1 reads MNHEY; CDR2 reads SVGAGI. V lost 4 bases to trimming and J lost 2 bases; unmatched junction nucleotides: 1. CDR3 in amino acids: CASSLTGGNQPQHF. As DNA, the CDR3 is TGTGCCAGCAGTTTGACAGGGGGCAATCAGCCCCAGCATTTT.

This chain links TRBV2 with TRBJ2-1; TRBD2 matches at 15 bases. The CDR3 consists of 15 residues. The V gene end was trimmed by 6 bases and the J gene end by 8 bases; junction bases not matched to a gene: 5. Germline CDR1 and CDR2: SNHLY and FYNNEI. CDR3 DNA: TGTGCCAGCAGCCTAAGGACTAGCGGGGGGGATGAGCAGTTCTTC. Translating gives CASSLRTSGGDEQFF.

The chain recombines TRBV19 with TRBJ2-5; 8 bases align to TRBD2. Germline CDR1 is LNHDA and CDR2 is SQIVND (reference sequence). This CDR3 spans 12 amino acids. J lost 1 base, V lost 9 bases, and 1 base had no gene match. CDR3 sequence (DNA): TGTGCCAGCGGGGGGGTCCAAGAGACCCAGTACTTC. Translating gives CASGGVQETQYF.

The gene calls are TRBV6-1 and TRBJ1-2, with D uncertain. The V end was cut by 2 bases, the J end by 9 bases, with 7 bases between. Per germline, CDR1 MNHNS and CDR2 SASEGT. The CDR3 extends over 11 amino acids. The CDR3 region is CASSENRRYTF. The DNA of the CDR3 is TGTGCCAGCAGTGAAAACAGACGCTACACCTTC.

The V gene is TRBV6-1, the J gene TRBJ2-7; tentatively, D is TRBD1 (8 bases). Germline CDR1 and CDR2: MNHNS and SASEGT. The CDR3 consists of 15 residues. Trimming cost V 7 bases and J 4 bases, with 20 bases left between them. The CDR3 DNA reads as TGTGCCAGCATATTCACAGGGGGAGGGGGATACGAGCAGTACTTC. Translated: CASIFTGGGGYEQYF.

The V and J genes are TRBV9 and TRBJ2-4; 8 nucleotides line up with TRBD2. There are 16 residues in the CDR3. Germline lookup yields CDR1 SGDLS and CDR2 YYNGEE. Unmatched junction bases numbered 11, after V lost 0 bases and J lost 9 bases. CDR3 loop: CASSVGTTSGGVIQYF. DNA of the CDR3: TGTGCCAGCAGCGTAGGAACTACTAGCGGAGGGGTCATTCAGTACTTC. The complete variable domain, with remaining parts taken from reference TRBV9 and TRBJ2-4, reads DSGVTQTPKHLITATGQRVTLRCSPRSGDLSVYWYQQSLDQGLQFLIQYYNGEERAKGNILERFSAQQFPDLHSELNLSSLELGDSALYFCASSVGTTSGGVIQYFGAGTRLSVL.

The rearrangement joins TRBV13 to TRBJ2-7; no clear D. The germline V and J ends were trimmed by 4 bases and 2 bases, with 12 bases remaining between them. The CDR3 has 14 residues. Germline V gene data show CDR1 as PRHDT and CDR2 as FYEKMQ (reference sequence). The DNA for the CDR3 is TGTGCCAGCAGCTCCCGACTCGCCCCCTACGAGCAGTACTTC. Protein: CASSSRLAPYEQYF. Looking up the rest from reference TRBV13 and TRBJ2-7 gives the full variable domain: AAGVIQSPRHLIKEKRETATLKCYPIPRHDTVYWYQQGPGQDPQFLISFYEKMQSDKGSIPDRFSAQQFSDYHSELNMSSLELGDSALYFCASSSRLAPYEQYFGPGTRLTVT.

The chain links TRBV5-1 to TRBJ2-3; the match to TRBD1 covers 8 bases. With 5 bases clipped from V and 4 bases from J, the junction kept 3 bases outside the gene matches. Germline CDR1 SGHRS, CDR2 YFSETQ. The CDR3 covers 13 residues. DNA of the CDR3: TGCGCCAGCAGTCCGACAGGGGCAGATACGCAGTATTTT. Amino acid sequence: CASSPTGADTQYF.

The gene calls are TRBV5-4 and TRBJ2-5; 8 bases match TRBD2. V dropped 5 bases and J dropped 4; count of bases not matched to a gene: 10. Germline V lookup: CDR1 SGHNT, CDR2 YYREEE (reference sequence). This CDR3 contains 15 residues. CDR3 sequence reads: CASRLAGGAGETQYF. The CDR3 DNA follows: TGTGCCAGCAGGCTGGCCGGGGGGGCGGGAGAGACCCAGTACTTC.

This clone appeared once. CDR3 in amino acids: CASSPKRASGTGELFF. CDR3 DNA sequence: TGTGCCAGCAGTCCCAAGCGGGCGTCCGGAACCGGGGAGCTGTTTTTT. V usage is TRBV6-6 and J usage is TRBJ2-2, with D maybe TRBD2 (6 bases). Trimming removed 5 bases from V and 5 bases from J, with 18 bases in between. The length of the CDR3 is 16 residues. Germline-derived CDR1 and CDR2 are MNHNY and SVGAGI (reference sequence).

This sequence joins TRBV28 and TRBJ2-7, with 9 bases lining up with TRBD1. The CDR3 length is 14 residues. Germline CDR1 reads MDHEN; CDR2 reads SYDVKM. J gave up 2 bases and V 8 bases, and 7 bases lay outside the gene matches. CDR3: CASLPGTGPYEQYF. The DNA of the CDR3 is TGTGCCAGCTTACCTGGGACAGGGCCCTACGAGCAGTACTTC.

The chain has TRBV7-9 and TRBJ1-2; D ambiguous. V gave up 1 base and J gave up 8 bases, with 17 bases separating them. The germline V gene has CDR1 SEHNR and CDR2 FQNEAQ (reference sequence). This CDR3 has 15 amino acids. The CDR3 DNA reads as TGTGCCAGCAGCTTAGGGAGGAGTAAGGGATACGGCTACACCTTC. Protein: CASSLGRSKGYGYTF.

This clone was counted once. The rearrangement uses TRBV19 and TRBJ2-3; 12 bases are a match to TRBD2. The CDR3 is 16 residues long. The junction had 4 bases not matched to a gene; V was cut back by 5 bases and J by 1 base. Germline V gives CDR1 LNHDA, CDR2 SQIVND (reference sequence). The CDR3, as DNA: TGTGCCAGTAGTTCCCGGACTAGCGGGGGCACAGATACGCAGTATTTT. Encoded protein: CASSSRTSGGTDTQYF.